Listed below are T cell receptor beta chains from one sample, sequenced in a study of CD8+ T cells in alopecia areata. Measured with immunoSEQ multiplex PCR; TCRdb has only the in-frame clones, and not every one. The sample contains fewer than 40,000 clones, around half of which appear only once. Sequenced input: CD4+ Tregs sorted from blood. The receptors stem from a human donor with alopecia areata. CDR3s include the opening cysteine and the closing phenylalanine or tryptophan. D genes are given only for firm matches. Rows give clone size only sometimes, using once, few, many, or a class for an expanded clone.

cdr3_aa cdr3_nt j_call clone_size cdr3_length d_call v_call
CASSSVKAKNIQYF TGTGCCAGCAGCTCGGTGAAGGCCAAAAACATTCAGTACTTC TRBJ2-4 few 14 NA TRBV7-8
CASSPLGTYGYTF TGTGCCAGCAGTCCTTTAGGGACCTATGGCTACACCTTC TRBJ1-2 NA 13 NA TRBV27
CSAFHGTTEAFF TGCAGCGCCTTTCATGGGACCACTGAAGCTTTCTTT TRBJ1-1 few 12 NA TRBV29-1
CAIRSGVRSYNEQFF TGTGCCATTCGATCTGGGGTGAGGTCCTACAATGAGCAGTTCTTC TRBJ2-1 NA 15 NA TRBV10-3
CASSRTGTGAYNEQFF TGTGCCAGCAGCCGGACCGGGACAGGGGCCTACAATGAGCAGTTCTTC TRBJ2-1 NA 16 TRBD1 TRBV7-3
CASSRSQNSQPQHF TGTGCCAGCAGCAGATCCCAGAACAGTCAGCCCCAGCATTTT TRBJ1-5 NA 14 NA TRBV2
CSVDSGGDEQYF TGCAGCGTTGATTCGGGGGGAGACGAGCAGTACTTC TRBJ2-7 once 12 TRBD2 TRBV29-1
CASSSGGYTEAFF TGCGCCAGCAGCTCAGGGGGTTACACTGAAGCTTTCTTT TRBJ1-1 NA 13 TRBD1 TRBV5-1
CASSSGFMNTEAFF TGTGCCAGCAGCTCAGGGTTTATGAACACTGAAGCTTTCTTT TRBJ1-1 medium-sized 14 NA TRBV28
CASREGVGNQPQHF TGCGCCAGCAGGGAGGGTGTGGGCAATCAGCCCCAGCATTTT TRBJ1-5 few 14 NA TRBV5-1
CASFNSAVYGYTF TGTGCCAGCTTTAATTCGGCAGTCTATGGCTACACCTTC TRBJ1-2 NA 13 NA TRBV28
CASSIWGSEAFF TGTGCCAGTAGTATCTGGGGGAGTGAAGCTTTCTTT TRBJ1-1 NA 12 NA TRBV19
CASSLGDSASVAFF TGCGCCAGCAGCTTGGGGGACTCAGCAAGTGTAGCTTTCTTT TRBJ1-1 few 14 NA TRBV5-1
CASSYGYNEQFF TGTGCCAGCAGTTACGGTTACAATGAGCAGTTCTTC TRBJ2-1 once 12 NA TRBV6-5
CASSQVLAGNTGELFF TGCGCCAGCAGCCAAGTACTAGCGGGGAACACCGGGGAGCTGTTTTTT TRBJ2-2 NA 16 TRBD2 TRBV4-3
CASSQARQGRSQPQHF TGCGCCAGCAGCCAAGCCCGACAGGGAAGGAGTCAGCCCCAGCATTTT TRBJ1-5 NA 16 TRBD1 TRBV4-1
CASSLLGFGTQYF TGTGCCAGCAGTTTGTTGGGTTTCGGGACCCAGTACTTC TRBJ2-5 NA 13 NA TRBV28
CASSLGAGELFF TGTGCCAGCAGCTTAGGGGCCGGGGAGCTGTTTTTT TRBJ2-2 NA 12 NA TRBV11-2
CASSLSISGQKNEKLFF TGCGCCAGCAGTTTGTCGATATCGGGACAGAAAAATGAAAAACTGTTTTTT TRBJ1-4 NA 17 TRBD1 TRBV5-1
CASSATYVGNTIYF TGTGCCAGCAGCGCCACTTACGTCGGAAACACCATATATTTT TRBJ1-3 NA 14 NA TRBV9
CASSKGGTGAQPQHF TGTGCCAGCAGCAAAGGGGGGACAGGAGCTCAGCCCCAGCATTTT TRBJ1-5 NA 15 NA TRBV21-1
CASSRDFSYEQYF TGTGCCAGCAGCCGGGACTTCTCCTACGAGCAGTACTTC TRBJ2-7 few 13 NA TRBV7-8
CASSFRETQYF TGCGCCAGCAGCTTCCGAGAGACCCAGTACTTC TRBJ2-5 few 11 NA TRBV5-1
CASSLVTGPGANVLTF TGTGCCAGTAGTTTGGTGACAGGGCCTGGGGCCAACGTCCTGACTTTC TRBJ2-6 once 16 TRBD1 TRBV19
CASRVSTGATNEKLFF TGTGCCAGCAGGGTGTCCACAGGAGCAACTAATGAAAAACTGTTTTTT TRBJ1-4 NA 16 NA TRBV7-2
CSVPRDNANTEAFF TGCAGCGTCCCTCGGGACAACGCGAACACTGAAGCTTTCTTT TRBJ1-1 few 14 NA TRBV29-1
CAGPRAYEQYF TGTGCCGGCCCCCGAGCCTACGAGCAGTACTTC TRBJ2-7 NA 11 NA TRBV6-5
CAISESWRTSGTSYNEQFF TGTGCCATCAGTGAGTCTTGGAGGACTAGCGGAACCTCCTACAATGAGCAGTTCTTC TRBJ2-1 NA 19 TRBD2 TRBV10-3
CASSPGTEEGETQYF TGTGCCAGCTCACCGGGGACCGAAGAGGGGGAGACCCAGTACTTC TRBJ2-5 NA 15 NA TRBV18
CASSTFRGSYEQYF TGTGCCAGCAGCACCTTCCGAGGGTCCTACGAGCAGTACTTC TRBJ2-7 NA 14 NA TRBV7-2
CASSPPRQPQHF TGTGCCAGTAGTCCGCCCCGGCAGCCCCAGCATTTT TRBJ1-5 NA 12 NA TRBV19
CASSSRTGTGGYTF TGCGCCAGCAGCTCGCGGACGGGGACCGGAGGCTACACCTTC TRBJ1-2 NA 14 NA TRBV4-3
CASSQRQDLGEQYF TGTGCCAGCAGCCAGCGACAGGACCTAGGGGAGCAGTACTTC TRBJ2-7 NA 14 NA TRBV7-9
CSVVRQASGDGYTF TGCAGCGTTGTGAGGCAGGCCTCCGGAGATGGCTACACCTTC TRBJ1-2 NA 14 NA TRBV29-1
CASRPRKYSGTATSGELFF TGTGCCAGCAGACCGAGGAAGTACTCCGGGACCGCCACCTCGGGGGAGCTGTTTTTT TRBJ2-2 few 19 NA TRBV5-6
CASSSGLTDTQYF TGCGCCAGCAGCTCGGGGCTCACAGATACGCAGTATTTT TRBJ2-3 few 13 NA TRBV5-1
CASSPPGGGVGYTF TGTGCCAGCAGCCCTCCGGGAGGAGGGGTCGGCTACACCTTC TRBJ1-2 NA 14 NA TRBV25-1
CASSLRGNTEAFF TGTGCCAGCAGCTTGCGGGGGAACACTGAAGCTTTCTTT TRBJ1-1 NA 13 NA TRBV7-3
CASNSGIQYF TGTGCCAGTAACTCGGGCATTCAGTACTTC TRBJ2-4 NA 10 NA TRBV28
CASSPVGAGEAYEQYF TGTGCCAGCTCACCGGTTGGGGCGGGGGAGGCGTACGAGCAGTACTTC TRBJ2-7 NA 16 TRBD2 TRBV18
CASSSPGSYGYTF TGTGCCAGCAGCTCTCCGGGGAGCTATGGCTACACCTTC TRBJ1-2 NA 13 NA TRBV7-2
CASSLAMTRLAHEQYF TGTGCCAGCAGCTTAGCTATGACCCGTCTAGCCCACGAGCAGTACTTC TRBJ2-7 NA 16 NA TRBV7-2
CASSQDSATLDTQYF TGCGCCAGCAGCCAAGATTCCGCCACCCTAGATACGCAGTATTTT TRBJ2-3 NA 15 NA TRBV4-1
CASSLPGQGETQYF TGCGCCAGCAGCTTGCCGGGACAGGGGGAGACCCAGTACTTC TRBJ2-5 NA 14 TRBD1 TRBV5-1
CASSHGRGGTYYEQYF TGTGCCAGCAGTCATGGGAGAGGAGGGACATACTACGAGCAGTACTTC TRBJ2-7 NA 16 NA TRBV27
CASSSLAGHEQYF TGCGCCAGCAGTTCTCTAGCGGGCCACGAGCAGTACTTC TRBJ2-7 NA 13 TRBD2 TRBV5-1
CASSFTRGRGTEAFF TGTGCCAGCAGCTTTACCAGAGGACGGGGCACTGAAGCTTTCTTT TRBJ1-1 NA 15 NA TRBV7-9
CASSFGTGAYNYGYTF TGTGCCAGCAGTTTCGGGACAGGGGCCTATAACTATGGCTACACCTTC TRBJ1-2 NA 16 TRBD1 TRBV28
CASSRTAVNQPQHF TGTGCCAGCAGCCGGACAGCAGTCAATCAGCCCCAGCATTTT TRBJ1-5 medium-sized 14 NA TRBV7-2
CASSFRSFTDTQYF TGTGCCAGCAGCTTTCGATCCTTCACAGATACGCAGTATTTT TRBJ2-3 NA 14 NA TRBV5-4
CSATTSGDLLYNEQFF TGCAGCGCCACGACTAGCGGAGATCTACTCTACAATGAGCAGTTCTTC TRBJ2-1 few 16 TRBD2 TRBV29-1
CASSSQGGLQFF TGCGCCAGCAGCTCACAGGGAGGTTTGCAGTTCTTC TRBJ2-1 NA 12 NA TRBV5-1